This is a list of T cell receptor beta chains from one sample in a study of T cells in Graves' hyperthyroidism and ophthalmopathy. TCRdb reprocessed the multiplex PCR reads via MiXCR and lists one record per CDR3 protein. The sample includes some 380,000 distinct CDR3 sequences, roughly 13% of them seen just once. Input material: blood. These TCRs come from a man aged 25-45 years with Graves' hyperthyroidism that later progressed to Graves' ophthalmopathy. The CDR3 runs from the conserved cysteine through the conserved F or W. The order of the fields is J gene, CDR3 length, D gene, clone size, V gene, CDR3 protein, CDR3 DNA. A D gene is named only where the DNA matches it firmly. Size is stated for part of the rows, as once, few or many counts, or as a class when the clone is expanded.

TRBJ2-1,15,TRBD2,many,TRBV12-5,CASGFSGGVYNEQFF,TGTGCTAGTGGTTTTAGCGGGGGGGTCTACAATGAGCAGTTCTTC
TRBJ2-3,16,.,many,TRBV11-2,CASSLGGNRKTDTQYF,TGTGCCAGCAGCTTAGGAGGTAACCGCAAAACAGATACGCAGTATTTT
TRBJ2-1,16,TRBD2,.,TRBV18,CASSPLAGGPYNEQFF,TGTGCCAGCTCACCACTAGCGGGGGGGCCCTACAATGAGCAGTTCTTC
TRBJ1-2,14,.,many,TRBV12-3/TRBV12-4,CASSPPSANYGYTF,TGTGCCAGCAGTCCCCCGTCCGCTAACTATGGCTACACCTTC
TRBJ2-1,16,TRBD2,many,TRBV4-2,CASSQDAGDPYNEQFF,TGTGCCAGCAGCCAAGACGCGGGGGACCCCTACAATGAGCAGTTCTTC
TRBJ2-5,14,.,.,TRBV19,CASSIATLKETQYF,TGTGCCAGTAGTATTGCGACATTAAAAGAGACCCAGTACTTC
TRBJ2-5,14,.,few,TRBV20-1,CSARDPTAKETQYF,TGCAGTGCTAGAGATCCCACAGCCAAAGAGACCCAGTACTTC
TRBJ2-2,14,.,many,TRBV2,CASSQTGYTGELFF,TGTGCCAGCAGTCAAACAGGTTACACCGGGGAGCTGTTTTTT
TRBJ2-7,14,.,many,TRBV28,CASSFPGSSYEQYF,TGTGCCAGCAGTTTTCCTGGGAGCTCCTACGAGCAGTACTTC
TRBJ2-3,14,.,.,TRBV10-3,CAIRDDSSTDTQYF,TGTGCCATCAGGGACGATTCTAGCACAGATACGCAGTATTTT
TRBJ1-2,15,TRBD1,many,TRBV19,CASSIRGQGARGYTF,TGTGCCAGTAGTATACGGGGACAGGGGGCGCGTGGCTACACCTTC
TRBJ1-4,19,TRBD1,few,TRBV6-1,CASSSHLQGAHHQIEKLFF,TGTGCCAGCAGTTCCCACTTACAGGGGGCACATCATCAAATTGAAAAACTGTTTTTT
TRBJ1-5,15,.,few,TRBV18,CASSRDAGGNQPQHF,TGTGCCAGCTCACGGGATGCCGGGGGCAATCAGCCCCAGCATTTT
TRBJ2-1,14,TRBD1,many,TRBV12-3/TRBV12-4,CASSLVGQGDEQFF,TGTGCCAGCAGTTTGGTCGGTCAGGGGGATGAGCAGTTCTTC
TRBJ1-6,14,TRBD1,.,TRBV30,CAWSVQGANSPLHF,TGTGCCTGGAGTGTCCAGGGGGCGAATTCACCCCTCCACTTT
TRBJ2-5,16,.,few,TRBV7-9,CASSATGHPYQETQYF,TGTGCCAGCAGCGCGACGGGACACCCGTACCAAGAGACCCAGTACTTC
TRBJ1-1,13,.,.,TRBV9,CASSVEENTEAFF,TGTGCCAGCAGCGTAGAGGAGAACACTGAAGCTTTCTTT
TRBJ1-1,15,TRBD1,.,TRBV5-6,CASSPRAQGKTEAFF,TGTGCCAGCAGTCCCAGGGCACAGGGGAAGACTGAAGCTTTCTTT
TRBJ1-2,14,.,many,TRBV6-1,CASSQQGTNYGYTF,TGTGCCAGCAGTCAACAGGGAACTAACTATGGCTACACCTTC
TRBJ1-2,14,.,few,TRBV6-5,CASSYWQPGGGYTF,TGTGCCAGCAGTTACTGGCAACCGGGGGGGGGCTACACCTTC
TRBJ2-2,17,TRBD2,few,TRBV3-1,CASSQDSAGEYTGELFF,TGTGCCAGCAGCCAAGATTCAGCGGGGGAGTACACCGGGGAGCTGTTTTTT
TRBJ2-7,17,TRBD2,.,TRBV12-5,CASGGLAGESPLYEQYF,TGTGCTAGTGGGGGACTAGCGGGGGAGTCTCCTCTTTACGAGCAGTACTTC
TRBJ1-3,15,.,.,TRBV20-1,CSARARQGTGNTIYF,TGCAGTGCTAGAGCTAGGCAGGGGACCGGAAACACCATATATTTT
TRBJ1-2,12,.,.,TRBV3-1,CANSLENYGYTF,TGTGCCAACAGCCTGGAAAACTATGGCTACACCTTC
TRBJ1-1,15,TRBD1,many,TRBV15,CATSKKGQGGTEAFF,TGTGCCACCAGCAAGAAGGGACAGGGGGGAACTGAAGCTTTCTTT